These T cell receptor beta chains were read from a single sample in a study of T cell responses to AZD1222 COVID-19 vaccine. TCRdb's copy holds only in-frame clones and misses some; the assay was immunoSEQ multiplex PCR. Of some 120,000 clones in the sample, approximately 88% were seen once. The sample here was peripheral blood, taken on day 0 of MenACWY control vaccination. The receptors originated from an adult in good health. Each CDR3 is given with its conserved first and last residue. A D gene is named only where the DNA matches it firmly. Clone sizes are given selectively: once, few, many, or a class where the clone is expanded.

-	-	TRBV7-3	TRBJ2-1	CASSDYDEQFF	TGTGCCAGCAGCGACTATGACGAGCAGTTCTTC
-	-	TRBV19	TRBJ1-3	CASSISTGRNTIYF	TGTGCCAGTAGTATATCAACAGGGAGAAACACCATATATTTT
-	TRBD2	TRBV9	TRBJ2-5	CASSPGTSGGLQETQYF	TGTGCCAGCAGCCCCGGGACTAGCGGGGGCCTGCAAGAGACCCAGTACTTC
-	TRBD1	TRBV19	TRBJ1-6	CASSSRTGRNSPLHF	TGTGCCAGTAGTTCCCGGACAGGGAGGAATTCACCCCTCCACTTT
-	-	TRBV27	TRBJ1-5	CASSPLGGNGLGRNQPQHF	TGTGCCAGCAGTCCCCTTGGGGGGAACGGGTTAGGGAGAAATCAGCCCCAGCATTTT
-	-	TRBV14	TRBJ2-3	CASSQNGFASSTDTQYF	TGTGCCAGCAGCCAAAACGGCTTCGCATCTAGCACAGATACGCAGTATTTT
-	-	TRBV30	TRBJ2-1	CAWSRTGDNEQFF	TGTGCCTGGAGCAGGACTGGGGACAATGAGCAGTTCTTC
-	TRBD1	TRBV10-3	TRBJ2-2	CAISSGTGAGELFF	TGTGCCATCAGCTCTGGGACAGGGGCCGGGGAGCTGTTTTTT
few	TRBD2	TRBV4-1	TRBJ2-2	CASSPGLASNTGELFF	TGCGCCAGCAGCCCGGGACTAGCGTCGAACACCGGGGAGCTGTTTTTT
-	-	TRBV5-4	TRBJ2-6	CASSTTGANVLTF	TGTGCCAGCAGCACAACAGGGGCCAACGTCCTGACTTTC
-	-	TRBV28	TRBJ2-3	CASSFLGDTQYF	TGTGCCAGCAGTTTCCTAGGAGATACGCAGTATTTT
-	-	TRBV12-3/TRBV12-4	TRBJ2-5	CASSFGQGETQYF	TGTGCCAGCAGTTTTGGGCAGGGTGAGACCCAGTACTTC
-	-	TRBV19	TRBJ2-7	CASSIGGGDEQYF	TGTGCCAGTAGTATCGGGGGCGGCGACGAGCAGTACTTC
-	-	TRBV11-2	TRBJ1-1	CASSPWTYEAFF	TGTGCCAGCAGCCCCTGGACATATGAAGCTTTCTTT
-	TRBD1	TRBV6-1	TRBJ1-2	CASSEPGQAAYGYTF	TGTGCCAGCAGTGAGCCGGGACAGGCTGCATATGGCTACACCTTC
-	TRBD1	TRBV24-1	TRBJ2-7	CATGYLGTGGAWEQYF	TGTGCCACCGGATACCTGGGGACAGGGGGAGCGTGGGAGCAGTACTTC
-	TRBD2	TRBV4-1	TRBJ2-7	CASSHKAGELSYEQYF	TGCGCCAGCAGCCACAAAGCGGGGGAACTCTCCTACGAGCAGTACTTC
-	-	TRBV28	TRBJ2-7	CASSPPTGGHEQYF	TGTGCCAGCAGCCCTCCGACAGGCGGCCACGAGCAGTACTTC
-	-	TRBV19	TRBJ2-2	CASNDRWGTGELFF	TGTGCCAGTAACGACAGATGGGGCACCGGGGAGCTGTTTTTT
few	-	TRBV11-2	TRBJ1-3	CASSLAFARNRNTIYF	TGTGCCAGCAGCTTAGCGTTCGCGAGGAATAGAAACACCATATATTTT